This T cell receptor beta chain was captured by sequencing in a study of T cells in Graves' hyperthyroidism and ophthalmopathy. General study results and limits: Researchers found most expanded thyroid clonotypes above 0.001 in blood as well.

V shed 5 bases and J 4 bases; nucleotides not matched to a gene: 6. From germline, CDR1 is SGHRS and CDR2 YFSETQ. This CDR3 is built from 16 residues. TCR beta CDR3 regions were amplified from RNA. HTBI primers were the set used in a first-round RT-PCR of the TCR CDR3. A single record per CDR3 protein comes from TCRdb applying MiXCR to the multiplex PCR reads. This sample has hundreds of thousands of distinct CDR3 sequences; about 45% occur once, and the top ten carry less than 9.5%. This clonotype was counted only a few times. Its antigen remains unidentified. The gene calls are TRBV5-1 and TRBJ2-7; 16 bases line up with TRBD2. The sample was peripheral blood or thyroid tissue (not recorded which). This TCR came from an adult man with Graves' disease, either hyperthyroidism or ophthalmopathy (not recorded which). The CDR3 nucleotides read TGCGCCAGCAGTATTGGGACTAGCGGGAGGGCGTACGAGCAGTACTTC. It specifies CASSIGTSGRAYEQYF.